This TCR beta chain was identified in a study of Tregs in tolerant kidney transplant recipients. Germline trimming cut 3 bases from V and 1 base from J; bases unmatched to any gene: 11. Germline V gene sequence: CDR1 SEHNR, CDR2 FQNEAQ (reference sequence). The CDR3 covers 19 residues. The repertoire was sequenced with immunoSEQ multiplex PCR; TCRdb's copy has only in-frame clones and lacks some. The table has roughly 250,000 clones, about four fifths seen once. In its sample, this clone was seen a few times. The TCR originated in a human donor in good health. The rearrangement joins TRBV7-9 to TRBJ2-6, with 8 bases identical to TRBD2. The sequenced material came from CD4+ T cells from blood. The DNA of the CDR3 is TGTGCCAGCAGCTTTGTTAGGCTAGCGGGCTGGTCTGGGGCCAACGTCCTGACTTTC. Translating gives CASSFVRLAGWSGANVLTF.